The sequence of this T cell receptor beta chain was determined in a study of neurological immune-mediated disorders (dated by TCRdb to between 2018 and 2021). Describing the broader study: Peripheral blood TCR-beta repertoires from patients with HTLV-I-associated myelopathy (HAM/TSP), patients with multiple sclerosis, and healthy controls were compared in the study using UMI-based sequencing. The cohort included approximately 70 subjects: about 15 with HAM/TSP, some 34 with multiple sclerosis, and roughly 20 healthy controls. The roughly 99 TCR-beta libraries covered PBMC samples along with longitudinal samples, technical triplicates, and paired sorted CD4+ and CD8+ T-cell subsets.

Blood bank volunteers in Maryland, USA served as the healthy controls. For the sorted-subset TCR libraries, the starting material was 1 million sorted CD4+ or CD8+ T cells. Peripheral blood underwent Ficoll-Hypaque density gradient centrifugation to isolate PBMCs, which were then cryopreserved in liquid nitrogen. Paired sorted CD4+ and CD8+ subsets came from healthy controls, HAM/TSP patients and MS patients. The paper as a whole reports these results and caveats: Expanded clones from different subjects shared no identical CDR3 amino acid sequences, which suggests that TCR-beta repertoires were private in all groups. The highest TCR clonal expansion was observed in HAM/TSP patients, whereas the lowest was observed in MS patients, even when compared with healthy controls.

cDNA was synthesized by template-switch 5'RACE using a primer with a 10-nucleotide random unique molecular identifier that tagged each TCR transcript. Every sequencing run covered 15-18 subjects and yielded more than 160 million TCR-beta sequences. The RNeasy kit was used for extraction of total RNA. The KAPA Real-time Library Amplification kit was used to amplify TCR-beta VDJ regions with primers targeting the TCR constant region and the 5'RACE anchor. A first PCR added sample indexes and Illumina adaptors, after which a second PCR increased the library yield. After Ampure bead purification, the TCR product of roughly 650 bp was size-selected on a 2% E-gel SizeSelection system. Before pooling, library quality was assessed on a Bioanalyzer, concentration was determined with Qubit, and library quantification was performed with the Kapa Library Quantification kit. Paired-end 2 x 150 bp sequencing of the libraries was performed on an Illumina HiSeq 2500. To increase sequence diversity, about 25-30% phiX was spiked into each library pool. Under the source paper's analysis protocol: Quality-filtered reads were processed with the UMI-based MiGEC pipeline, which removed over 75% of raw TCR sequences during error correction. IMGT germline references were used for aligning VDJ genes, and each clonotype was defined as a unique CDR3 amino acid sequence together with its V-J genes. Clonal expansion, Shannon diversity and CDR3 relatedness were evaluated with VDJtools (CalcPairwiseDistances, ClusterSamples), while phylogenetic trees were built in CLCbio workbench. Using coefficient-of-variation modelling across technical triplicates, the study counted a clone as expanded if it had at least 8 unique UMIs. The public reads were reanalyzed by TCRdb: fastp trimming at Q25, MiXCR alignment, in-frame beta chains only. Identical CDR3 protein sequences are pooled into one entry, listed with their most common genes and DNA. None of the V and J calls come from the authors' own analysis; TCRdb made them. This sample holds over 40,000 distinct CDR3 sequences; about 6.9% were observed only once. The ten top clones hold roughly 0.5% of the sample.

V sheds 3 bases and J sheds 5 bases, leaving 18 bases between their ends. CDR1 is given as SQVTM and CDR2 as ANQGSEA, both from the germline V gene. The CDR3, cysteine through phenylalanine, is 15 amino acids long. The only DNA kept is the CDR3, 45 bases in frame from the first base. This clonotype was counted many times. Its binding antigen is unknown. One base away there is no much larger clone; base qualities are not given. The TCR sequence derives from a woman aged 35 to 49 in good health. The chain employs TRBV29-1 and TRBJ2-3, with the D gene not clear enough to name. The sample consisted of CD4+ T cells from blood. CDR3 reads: CSVEKGRASGDTQYF. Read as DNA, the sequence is TGCAGCGTTGAGAAAGGGCGAGCGAGTGGAGATACGCAGTATTTT.